This passage covers 9 T cell receptor beta chains from one sample sequenced in a study of radiation and T cells in renal cell carcinoma. This table comes from immunoSEQ multiplex PCR, and its TCRdb copy is limited to in-frame clones, with some not included. The sample consists of roughly 150,000 clones, 88% of them appearing once. Time point in this sample: baseline pretreatment blood. Described treatment: 15 Gy SBRT to primary tumor, nephrectomy 4 weeks later. The sequencing here drew on blood, taken from a patient whose treatment included radiotherapy and nephrectomy. The receptors originated from a woman between 65 and 79 years old with renal cell carcinoma.

The J gene is TRBJ2-1, the V gene TRBV5-4; unclear D gene. V lost 2 bases, J lost 10 bases, and 13 bases lay in between. In germline, CDR1 is SGHNT, CDR2 YYREEE (reference sequence). The CDR3 totals 13 residues. The CDR3 DNA follows: TGTGCCAGCAGCTTACCTGGGGTATGGGAGCAGTTCTTC. Translated, it gives CASSLPGVWEQFF. The complete variable domain, with remaining parts taken from reference TRBV5-4 and TRBJ2-1, reads ETGVTQSPTHLIKTRGQQVTLRCSSQSGHNTVSWYQQALGQGPQFIFQYYREEENGRGNFPPRFSGLQFPNYSSELNVNALELDDSALYLCASSLPGVWEQFFGPGTRLTVL.

This clone was found a few times. The chain joins TRBV5-1 to TRBJ2-1, with D possibly being TRBD2 (5 bases). V lost 0 bases to trimming and J lost 0 bases, with 13 bases between them. Germline V lookup: CDR1 SGHRS, CDR2 YFSETQ. The CDR3 spans 17 residues. DNA for the CDR3: TGCGCCAGCAGCTTGGAAGGTAGCGCGAGCTCCTACAATGAGCAGTTCTTC. It translates to CASSLEGSASSYNEQFF.

The chain employs TRBV15 and TRBJ2-6, with D possibly being TRBD2 (5 bases). Germline V CDR1 and CDR2: LNHNV, YYDKDF (reference sequence). Trimming stripped 3 bases from V and 4 bases from J, with 16 bases between. This CDR3 spans 17 amino acids. The CDR3 coding sequence is TGTGCCACCAGCAGTATCCCCGAGCGGTGGGGGGCCAACGTCCTGACTTTC. Residues: CATSSIPERWGANVLTF.

The rearrangement uses TRBV6-1 and TRBJ2-7; D may be TRBD1 (5 bases). CDR1 is MNHNS and CDR2 is SASEGT in the germline V gene. The CDR3 length is 13 residues. Trimming stripped 7 bases from V and 0 bases from J, with 10 bases between. CDR3 amino acids: CASNRDSSYEQYF. The DNA of the CDR3 is TGTGCCAGCAATCGTGACAGCTCCTACGAGCAGTACTTC.

There are a few counts of this clone. The V and J genes are TRBV30 and TRBJ1-1; 9 positions match TRBD1. The CDR3 sequence is 12 residues long. CDR1 is GTSNPN and CDR2 is SVGIG in the germline V gene (reference sequence). After removal of 2 bases from V and 11 bases from J, the junction contained 6 bases not matched to a gene. The CDR3 DNA reads as TGTGCCTGGAGTTCCACAGGGGGCGCGGCTTTCTTT. Translated: CAWSSTGGAAFF. The full variable domain, its missing parts supplied by reference TRBV30 and TRBJ1-1, is SQTIHQWPATLVQPVGSPLSLECTVEGTSNPNLYWYRQAAGRGLQLLFYSVGIGQISSEVPQNLSASRPQDRQFILSSKKLLLSDSGFYLCAWSSTGGAAFFGQGTRLTVV.

V gene TRBV2 combines with J gene TRBJ2-4; TRBD2 might be the D (5 bases). CDR1 SNHLY and CDR2 FYNNEI come from the germline V gene. V lost 0 bases, J lost 9 bases, and 12 bases lay in between. The CDR3 runs 14 residues. The CDR3 loop reads CASSEALTRGIQYF. The CDR3 DNA sequence: TGTGCCAGCAGTGAAGCCTTAACCCGGGGCATTCAGTACTTC.

The rearrangement joins TRBV5-1 to TRBJ2-1, with 14 bases identical to TRBD2. The ends lost 5 bases at V and 10 bases at J; junction bases unmatched: 8. Germline V lookup: CDR1 SGHRS, CDR2 YFSETQ. The CDR3 sequence is 15 residues long. In DNA, the CDR3 is TGCGCCAGCAGGCCCGGACTAGCGGGGGGACGAGAGCAGTTCTTC. As protein: CASRPGLAGGREQFF.

V and J are TRBV6-6 and TRBJ1-2; tentative D call: TRBD1 (5 bases). CDR3 length: 14 residues. Trimming removed 6 bases from V and 3 bases from J, with 14 bases in between. The germline V gene has CDR1 MNHNY and CDR2 SVGAGI (reference sequence). CDR3 DNA sequence: TGTGCCAGCAGCCGACCGGGGGACTACTATGGCTACACCTTC. Translation: CASSRPGDYYGYTF.

This chain links TRBV11-3 with TRBJ2-3; no clear D. This CDR3 region has 15 residues. The germline CDR1 and CDR2 sequences are SGHNT and YENEEA. The V end was cut by 3 bases, the J end by 0 bases, with 10 bases between. In nucleotides, the CDR3 is TGTGCCAGCAGCTTTAGAGGTACTAGCACAGATACGCAGTATTTT. Its translation is CASSFRGTSTDTQYF.